Listed below are T cell receptor beta chains from one sample, sequenced in a study of T-cell reconstitution after alpha-beta-depleted transplantation in children. TCRdb called the PCR reads again in MiXCR, with one record for every CDR3 protein. The data contain hundreds of thousands of distinct CDR3 sequences, roughly 15% of them singletons. Sample: PBMCs, mostly from graft donor cells, taken 360 days after TCRalphabeta/CD19-depleted stem cell transplant. These receptors were obtained from a boy under three years old who had a stem cell transplant for Wiskott-Aldrich syndrome, so the T cells may come from the graft donor. Both conserved end residues are part of each CDR3. Each record gives: D gene, clone size, V gene, J gene, CDR3 DNA, CDR3 protein. A D gene is named only where the DNA matches it firmly. Clone size is stated in some rows and not others, as once, few, many or a class when expanded.

D: TRBD1; size: few; V: TRBV6-1; J: TRBJ2-2; DNA: TGTGCCGCCCCCTCCGACAGGGACACCGGGGAGCTGTTTTTT; CDR3: CAAPSDRDTGELFF
D: TRBD2; size: few; V: TRBV24-1; J: TRBJ2-1; DNA: TGTGCCACCAGTGGGGGGGGGTCAGTCAATGAGCAGTTCTTC; CDR3: CATSGGGSVNEQFF
D: TRBD1; size: .; V: TRBV7-9; J: TRBJ2-1; DNA: TGTGCCAGCAGCTGGGAAAGGGACAGGGATCGCAATGAGCAGTTCTTC; CDR3: CASSWERDRDRNEQFF
D: TRBD1; size: few; V: TRBV12-3/TRBV12-4; J: TRBJ2-5; DNA: TGTGCCAGCAGTTTCGCGACAGGGGCAAGAGAGGCCCAGTACTTC; CDR3: CASSFATGAREAQYF
D: .; size: .; V: TRBV12-3/TRBV12-4; J: TRBJ1-1; DNA: TGTGCCAGCAGTTTAGGCGGACGTTTTGAAGCTTTCTTT; CDR3: CASSLGGRFEAFF
D: .; size: .; V: TRBV7-8; J: TRBJ2-5; DNA: TGTGCCAGCAGCCCCCGGGACGCCTCCGGGGAGACCCAGTACTTC; CDR3: CASSPRDASGETQYF
D: .; size: .; V: TRBV6-1; J: TRBJ2-2; DNA: TGTGCCAGCGGGGGGGGCTCAAGCCCCGGGGAGCTGTTTTTT; CDR3: CASGGGSSPGELFF
D: .; size: many; V: TRBV12-3/TRBV12-4; J: TRBJ2-5; DNA: TGTGCCAGCAGTCTCCCATTGGGACTCCAGTACTTC; CDR3: CASSLPLGLQYF
D: TRBD1; size: few; V: TRBV10-1; J: TRBJ2-3; DNA: TGCGCCAGCAGTGAGTCGACAGGGTCGGATACGCAGTATTTT; CDR3: CASSESTGSDTQYF
D: .; size: .; V: TRBV27; J: TRBJ1-6; DNA: TGTGCCAGCAGTTTAAGAGGACATTTTAATTCACCCCTCCACTTT; CDR3: CASSLRGHFNSPLHF
D: TRBD2; size: few; V: TRBV25-1; J: TRBJ2-3; DNA: TGTGCCAGCAGTGAATTAGCTAGCGGCAGGAGCACAGATACGCAGTATTTT; CDR3: CASSELASGRSTDTQYF
D: .; size: .; V: TRBV4-1; J: TRBJ2-3; DNA: TGCGCCAGCAGCCTCTACCTCTTTGGGGCCCACACAGATACGCAGTATTTT; CDR3: CASSLYLFGAHTDTQYF
D: .; size: few; V: TRBV7-2; J: TRBJ2-7; DNA: TGTGCCAGCAGCATGTACTACGAGCAGTACTTC; CDR3: CASSMYYEQYF
D: .; size: once; V: TRBV30; J: TRBJ2-7; DNA: TGTGCCTGGGATCACCTATTGGTCGGCGAGCAGTACTTC; CDR3: CAWDHLLVGEQYF
D: .; size: .; V: TRBV6-1; J: TRBJ2-3; DNA: TGTGCCAGCAGTGAAGCAGCGAGGGTATCAGATACGCAGTATTTT; CDR3: CASSEAARVSDTQYF
D: .; size: .; V: TRBV15; J: TRBJ1-4; DNA: TGTGCCACCAGCAGAGTGAGGGGATTTGCTAATGAAAAACTGTTTTTT; CDR3: CATSRVRGFANEKLFF
D: .; size: .; V: TRBV7-8; J: TRBJ2-7; DNA: TGTGCCAGCAGCTACTCGGGGAACTGGTACTTC; CDR3: CASSYSGNWYF
D: TRBD1; size: .; V: TRBV12-3/TRBV12-4; J: TRBJ2-7; DNA: TGTGCCAGCAGTCGACAGGGAAATGCCTACGAGCAGTACTTC; CDR3: CASSRQGNAYEQYF
D: TRBD2; size: few; V: TRBV20-1; J: TRBJ2-7; DNA: TGCAGTGCCCGATTGAGAGCGGGAGGGCTATCCTACGAGCAGTACTTC; CDR3: CSARLRAGGLSYEQYF
D: .; size: .; V: TRBV6-5; J: TRBJ1-5; DNA: TGTGCCAGCAGTTACTCTACTTTGGCCGCCAATCAGCCCCAGCATTTT; CDR3: CASSYSTLAANQPQHF
D: TRBD2; size: .; V: TRBV5-5; J: TRBJ2-1; DNA: TGTGCCAGCAGCTTACTAGCGGGAGGTGATGAGCAGTTCTTC; CDR3: CASSLLAGGDEQFF
D: .; size: few; V: TRBV12-3/TRBV12-4; J: TRBJ2-1; DNA: TGTGCCAGCAGTTTAAGTCCACCTTCCTACAATGAGCAGTTCTTC; CDR3: CASSLSPPSYNEQFF
D: .; size: .; V: TRBV6-6; J: TRBJ2-7; DNA: TGTGCCAGCAGCCATATATCCTACGAGCAGTACTTC; CDR3: CASSHISYEQYF
D: .; size: .; V: TRBV7-2; J: TRBJ2-7; DNA: TGTGCCAGCAGCTCGTCGGGTCTCTACTACGAGCAGTACTTC; CDR3: CASSSSGLYYEQYF
D: .; size: .; V: TRBV5-1; J: TRBJ1-6; DNA: TGCGCCAGCAGCTTGGAAGTGGGTTCACCCCTCCACTTT; CDR3: CASSLEVGSPLHF
D: TRBD2; size: .; V: TRBV12-3/TRBV12-4; J: TRBJ2-5; DNA: TGTGCCAGCAGTGGAATTCTCGGCGGGAGTTGGCAAGAGACCCAGTACTTC; CDR3: CASSGILGGSWQETQYF
D: TRBD2; size: many; V: TRBV12-3/TRBV12-4; J: TRBJ2-5; DNA: TGTGCCAGCAGCGATAGCGGGGAAGAGACCCAGTACTTC; CDR3: CASSDSGEETQYF
D: TRBD2; size: .; V: TRBV7-2; J: TRBJ2-1; DNA: TGTGCCAGCAGCGTGACTAGCGGGAAGTTTCATGAGCAGTTCTTC; CDR3: CASSVTSGKFHEQFF
D: .; size: few; V: TRBV7-9; J: TRBJ2-1; DNA: TGTGCCAGCAGCTTAGAGGGGGAGCGTAATGAGCAGTTCTTC; CDR3: CASSLEGERNEQFF
D: .; size: few; V: TRBV15; J: TRBJ2-1; DNA: TGTGCCACCAGCAGGCAGGGGAAAGAGCAGTTCTTC; CDR3: CATSRQGKEQFF
D: .; size: few; V: TRBV6-5; J: TRBJ2-7; DNA: TGTGCCAGCAGGGACACAGGCCGCGAGCAGTACTTC; CDR3: CASRDTGREQYF
D: .; size: few; V: TRBV6-5; J: TRBJ2-5; DNA: TGTGCCAGCAGTTACTCGATTTTGGGCGAGGAGACCCAGTACTTC; CDR3: CASSYSILGEETQYF